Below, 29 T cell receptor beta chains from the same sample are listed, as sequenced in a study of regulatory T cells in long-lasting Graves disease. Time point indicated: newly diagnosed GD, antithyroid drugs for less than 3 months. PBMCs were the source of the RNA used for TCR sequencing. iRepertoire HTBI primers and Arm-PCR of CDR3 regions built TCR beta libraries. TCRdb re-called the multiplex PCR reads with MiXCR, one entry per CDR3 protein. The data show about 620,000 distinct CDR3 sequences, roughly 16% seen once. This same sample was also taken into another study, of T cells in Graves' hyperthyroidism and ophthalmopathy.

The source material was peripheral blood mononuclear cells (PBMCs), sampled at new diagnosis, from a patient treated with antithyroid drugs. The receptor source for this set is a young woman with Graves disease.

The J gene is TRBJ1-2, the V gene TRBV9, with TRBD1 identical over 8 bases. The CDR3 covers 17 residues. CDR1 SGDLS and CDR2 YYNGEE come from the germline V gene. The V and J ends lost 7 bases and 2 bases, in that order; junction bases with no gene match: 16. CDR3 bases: TGTGCCAGCGGAGGACTCACCCAGGGGGCGCGAAACTATGGCTACACCTTC. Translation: CASGGLTQGARNYGYTF.

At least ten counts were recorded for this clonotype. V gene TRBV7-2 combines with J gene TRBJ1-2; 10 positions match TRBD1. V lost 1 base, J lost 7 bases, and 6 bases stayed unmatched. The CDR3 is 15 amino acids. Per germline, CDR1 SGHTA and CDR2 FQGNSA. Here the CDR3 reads CASSLGGTGVRGYTF. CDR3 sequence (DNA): TGTGCCAGCAGCTTAGGGGGGACAGGGGTACGTGGCTACACCTTC.

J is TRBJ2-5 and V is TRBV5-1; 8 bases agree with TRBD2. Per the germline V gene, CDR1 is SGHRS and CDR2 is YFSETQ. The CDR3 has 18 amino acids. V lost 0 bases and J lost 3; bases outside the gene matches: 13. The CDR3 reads CASSLGLAGPRGEETQYF. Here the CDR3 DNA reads TGCGCCAGCAGCTTGGGCCTAGCGGGCCCCCGAGGGGAAGAGACCCAGTACTTC.

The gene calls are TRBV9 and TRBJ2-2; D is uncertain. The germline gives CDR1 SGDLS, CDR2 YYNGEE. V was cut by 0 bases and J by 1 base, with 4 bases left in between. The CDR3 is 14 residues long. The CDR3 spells CASSVVQNTGELFF. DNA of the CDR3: TGTGCCAGCAGCGTAGTTCAGAACACCGGGGAGCTGTTTTTT.

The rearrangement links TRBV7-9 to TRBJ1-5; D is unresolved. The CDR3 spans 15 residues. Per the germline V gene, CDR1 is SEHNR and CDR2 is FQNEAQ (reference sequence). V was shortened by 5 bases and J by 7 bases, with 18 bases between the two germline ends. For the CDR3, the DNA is TGTGCCAGCAGCCAAGATCCCCAGGCGTGGCAGCCCCAGCATTTT. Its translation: CASSQDPQAWQPQHF.

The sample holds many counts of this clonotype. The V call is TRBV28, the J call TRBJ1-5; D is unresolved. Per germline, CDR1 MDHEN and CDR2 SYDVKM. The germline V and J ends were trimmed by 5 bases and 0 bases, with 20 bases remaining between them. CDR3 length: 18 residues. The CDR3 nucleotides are TGTGCCAGCAGTCCCTATACCTCGTACGCGAATAGCAATCAGCCCCAGCATTTT. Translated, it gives CASSPYTSYANSNQPQHF. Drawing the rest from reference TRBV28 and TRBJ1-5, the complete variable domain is DVKVTQSSRYLVKRTGEKVFLECVQDMDHENMFWYRQDPGLGLRLIYFSYDVKMKEKGDIPEGYSVSREKKERFSLILESASTNQTSMYLCASSPYTSYANSNQPQHFGDGTRLSIL.

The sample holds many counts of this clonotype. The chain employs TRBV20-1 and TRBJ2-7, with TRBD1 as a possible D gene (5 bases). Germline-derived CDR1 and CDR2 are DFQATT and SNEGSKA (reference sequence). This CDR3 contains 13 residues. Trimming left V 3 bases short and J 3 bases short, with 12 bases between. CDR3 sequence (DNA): TGCAGTGCTAGGACAGCTGTCTACTACGAGCAGTACTTC. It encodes CSARTAVYYEQYF.

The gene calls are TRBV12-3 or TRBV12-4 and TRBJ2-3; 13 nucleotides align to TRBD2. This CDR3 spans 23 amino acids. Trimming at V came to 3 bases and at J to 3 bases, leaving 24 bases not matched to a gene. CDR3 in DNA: TGTGCCAGCAGTTTCCGGACCTTAATCCGGACTAGCGGGAGACCCGAGACGACAGATACGCAGTATTTT. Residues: CASSFRTLIRTSGRPETTDTQYF.

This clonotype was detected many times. In nucleotides, the CDR3 is TGTGCCAGCAGGTCTGTCCTGCTCTCCTCGCAGGATCCCCTTTTATACGAGCAGTACTTC. Amino acid sequence: CASRSVLLSSQDPLLYEQYF. The chain joins TRBV28 to TRBJ2-7; D not resolved. Trimming stripped 6 bases from V and 4 bases from J, with 34 bases between. The V gene's germline CDR1 is MDHEN and CDR2 SYDVKM. This CDR3 has 20 residues.

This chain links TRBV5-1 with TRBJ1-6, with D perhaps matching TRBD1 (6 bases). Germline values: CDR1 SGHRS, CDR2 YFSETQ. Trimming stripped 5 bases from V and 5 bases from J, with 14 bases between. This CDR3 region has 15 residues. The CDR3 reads CASSEAGHDNSPLHF. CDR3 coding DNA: TGCGCCAGCAGTGAAGCGGGACATGATAATTCACCCCTCCACTTT.

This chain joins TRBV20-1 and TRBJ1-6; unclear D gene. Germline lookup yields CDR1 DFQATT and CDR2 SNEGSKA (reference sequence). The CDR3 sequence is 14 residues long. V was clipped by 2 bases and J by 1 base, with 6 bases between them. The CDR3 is CSARLESYNSPLHF. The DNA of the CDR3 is TGCAGTGCTAGACTCGAGTCCTATAATTCACCCCTCCACTTT.

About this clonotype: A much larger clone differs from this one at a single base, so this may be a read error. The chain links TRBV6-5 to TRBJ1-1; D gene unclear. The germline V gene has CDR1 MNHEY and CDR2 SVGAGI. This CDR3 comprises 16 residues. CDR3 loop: CTSSYSVPWGNTEAFF. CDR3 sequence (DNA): TGTACCAGCAGTTACTCGGTTCCATGGGGGAACACTGAAGCTTTCTTT.

CDR3 residues: CASRDYETNEQFF. The CDR3 nucleotides read TGTGCCAGCCGGGACTACGAAACCAATGAGCAGTTCTTC. This chain joins TRBV3-1 and TRBJ2-1; 7 bases map to TRBD2. The CDR3 has 13 amino acids. V trimming: 8 bases; J trimming: 6 bases; junction bases outside the gene matches: 7. Germline CDR1 is LGHDT and CDR2 is YNNKEL (reference sequence).

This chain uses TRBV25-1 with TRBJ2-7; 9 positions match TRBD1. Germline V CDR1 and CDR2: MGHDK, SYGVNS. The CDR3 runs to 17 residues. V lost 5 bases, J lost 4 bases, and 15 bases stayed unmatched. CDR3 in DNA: TGTGCCAGCAGTTCGGGACAGGGAAAAGGTTTTCCTTACGAGCAGTACTTC. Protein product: CASSSGQGKGFPYEQYF.

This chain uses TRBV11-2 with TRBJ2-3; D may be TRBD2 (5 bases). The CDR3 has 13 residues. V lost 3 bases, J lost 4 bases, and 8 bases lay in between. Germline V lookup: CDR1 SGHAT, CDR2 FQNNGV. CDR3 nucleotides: TGTGCCAGCAGCTTGGAGGTGGCAGATACGCAGTATTTT. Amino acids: CASSLEVADTQYF.

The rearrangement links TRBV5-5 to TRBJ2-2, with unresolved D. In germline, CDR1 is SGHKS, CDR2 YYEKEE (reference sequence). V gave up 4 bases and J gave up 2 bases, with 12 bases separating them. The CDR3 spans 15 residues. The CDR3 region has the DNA TGTGCCAGCAGCAAGACCGTTACCAACACCGGGGAGCTGTTTTTT. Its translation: CASSKTVTNTGELFF.

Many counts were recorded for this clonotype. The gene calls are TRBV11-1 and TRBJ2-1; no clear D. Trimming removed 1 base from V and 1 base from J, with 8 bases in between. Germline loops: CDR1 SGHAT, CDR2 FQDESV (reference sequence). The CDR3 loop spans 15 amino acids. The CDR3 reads CASSLGRNSYNEQFF. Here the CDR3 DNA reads TGTGCCAGCAGCTTAGGGCGAAATTCCTACAATGAGCAGTTCTTC.

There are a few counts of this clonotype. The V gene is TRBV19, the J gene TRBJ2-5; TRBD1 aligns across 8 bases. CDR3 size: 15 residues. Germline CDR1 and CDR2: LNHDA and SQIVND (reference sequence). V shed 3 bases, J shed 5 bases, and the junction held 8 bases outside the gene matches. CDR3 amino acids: CASSIGRGQLETQYF. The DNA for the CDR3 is TGTGCCAGTAGTATCGGCAGGGGGCAGTTGGAGACCCAGTACTTC. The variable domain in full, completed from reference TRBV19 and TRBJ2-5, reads DGGITQSPKYLFRKEGQNVTLSCEQNLNHDAMYWYRQDPGQGLRLIYYSQIVNDFQKGDIAEGYSVSREKKESFPLTVTSAQKNPTAFYLCASSIGRGQLETQYFGPGTRLLVL.

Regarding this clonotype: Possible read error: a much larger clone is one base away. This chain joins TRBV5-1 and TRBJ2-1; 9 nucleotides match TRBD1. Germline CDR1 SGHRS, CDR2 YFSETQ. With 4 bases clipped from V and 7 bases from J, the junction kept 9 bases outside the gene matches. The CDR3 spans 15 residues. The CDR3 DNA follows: TGCGCCAGCAGCGGGCGGGACAGGGTCAATAATGAGCAGTTCTTC. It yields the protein CASSGRDRVNNEQFF.

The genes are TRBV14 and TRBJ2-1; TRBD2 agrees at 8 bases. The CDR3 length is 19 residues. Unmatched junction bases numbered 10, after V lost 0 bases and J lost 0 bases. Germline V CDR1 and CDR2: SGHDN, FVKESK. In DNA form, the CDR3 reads TGTGCCAGCAGCCAAGATAGGAGTGCGGCGGGAGGCTCCTACAATGAGCAGTTCTTC. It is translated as CASSQDRSAAGGSYNEQFF.

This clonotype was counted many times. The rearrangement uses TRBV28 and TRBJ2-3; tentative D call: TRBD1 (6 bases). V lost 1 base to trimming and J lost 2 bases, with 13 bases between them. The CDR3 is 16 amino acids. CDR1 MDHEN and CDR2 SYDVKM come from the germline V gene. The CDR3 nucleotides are TGTGCCAGCAGTTTATCCGGGACACTACCCACAGATACGCAGTATTTT. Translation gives CASSLSGTLPTDTQYF.

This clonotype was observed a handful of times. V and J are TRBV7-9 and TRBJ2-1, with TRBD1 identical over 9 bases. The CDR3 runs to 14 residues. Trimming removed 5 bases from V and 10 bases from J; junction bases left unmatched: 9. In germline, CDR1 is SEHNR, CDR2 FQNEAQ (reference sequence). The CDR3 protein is CASSPRQGGWEQFF. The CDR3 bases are TGTGCCAGCAGCCCCCGACAGGGGGGCTGGGAGCAGTTCTTC.

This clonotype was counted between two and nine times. The CDR3 region is CASSQGGGTGELFF. CDR3 DNA sequence: TGTGCCAGCAGTCAGGGCGGGGGCACCGGGGAGCTGTTTTTT. The rearrangement uses TRBV9 and TRBJ2-2; 7 nucleotides align to TRBD2. Germline assignment: CDR1 SGDLS and CDR2 YYNGEE. The length of the CDR3 is 14 residues. The V gene end was trimmed by 5 bases and the J gene end by 4 bases; junction bases not matched to a gene: 5.

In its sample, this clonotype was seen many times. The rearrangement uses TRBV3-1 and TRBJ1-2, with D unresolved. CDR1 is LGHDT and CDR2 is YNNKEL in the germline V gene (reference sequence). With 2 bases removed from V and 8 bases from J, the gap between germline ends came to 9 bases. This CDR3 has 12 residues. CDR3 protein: CASSQPRNGYTF. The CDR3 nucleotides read TGTGCCAGCAGCCAACCAAGGAACGGCTACACCTTC.

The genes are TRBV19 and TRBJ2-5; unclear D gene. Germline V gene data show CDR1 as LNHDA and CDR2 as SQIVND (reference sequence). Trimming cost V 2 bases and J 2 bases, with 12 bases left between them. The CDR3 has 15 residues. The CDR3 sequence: CASSILGGSQETQYF. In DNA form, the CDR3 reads TGTGCCAGTAGTATACTTGGCGGATCACAAGAGACCCAGTACTTC.

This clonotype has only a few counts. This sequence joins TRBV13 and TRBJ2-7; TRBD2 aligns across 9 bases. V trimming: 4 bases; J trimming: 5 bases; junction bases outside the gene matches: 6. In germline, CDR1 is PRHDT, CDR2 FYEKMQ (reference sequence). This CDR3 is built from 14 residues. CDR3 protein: CASSYGGGRDEQYF. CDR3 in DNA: TGTGCCAGCAGCTACGGCGGCGGGAGGGACGAGCAGTACTTC.

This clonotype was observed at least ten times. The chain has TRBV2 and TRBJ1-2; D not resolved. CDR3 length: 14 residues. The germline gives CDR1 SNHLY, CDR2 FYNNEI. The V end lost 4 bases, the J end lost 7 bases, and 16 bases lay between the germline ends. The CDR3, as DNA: TGTGCCAGCAGTGTGTTGAAATCCACGGCTGGCTACACCTTC. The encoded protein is CASSVLKSTAGYTF.

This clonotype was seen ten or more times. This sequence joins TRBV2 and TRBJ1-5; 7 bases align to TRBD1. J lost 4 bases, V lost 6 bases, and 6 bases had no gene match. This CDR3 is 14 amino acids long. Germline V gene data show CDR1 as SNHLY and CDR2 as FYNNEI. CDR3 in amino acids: CASRIQGLNQPQHF. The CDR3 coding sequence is TGTGCCAGCAGGATACAGGGGTTGAATCAGCCCCAGCATTTT.

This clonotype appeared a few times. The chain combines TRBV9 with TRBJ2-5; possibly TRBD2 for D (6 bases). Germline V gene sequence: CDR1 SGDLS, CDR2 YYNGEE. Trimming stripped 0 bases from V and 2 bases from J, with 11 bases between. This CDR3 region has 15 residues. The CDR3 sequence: CASSVGPSAQETQYF. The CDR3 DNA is TGTGCCAGCAGCGTAGGCCCTAGCGCACAAGAGACCCAGTACTTC. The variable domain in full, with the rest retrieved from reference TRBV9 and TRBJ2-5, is DSGVTQTPKHLITATGQRVTLRCSPRSGDLSVYWYQQSLDQGLQFLIQYYNGEERAKGNILERFSAQQFPDLHSELNLSSLELGDSALYFCASSVGPSAQETQYFGPGTRLLVL.